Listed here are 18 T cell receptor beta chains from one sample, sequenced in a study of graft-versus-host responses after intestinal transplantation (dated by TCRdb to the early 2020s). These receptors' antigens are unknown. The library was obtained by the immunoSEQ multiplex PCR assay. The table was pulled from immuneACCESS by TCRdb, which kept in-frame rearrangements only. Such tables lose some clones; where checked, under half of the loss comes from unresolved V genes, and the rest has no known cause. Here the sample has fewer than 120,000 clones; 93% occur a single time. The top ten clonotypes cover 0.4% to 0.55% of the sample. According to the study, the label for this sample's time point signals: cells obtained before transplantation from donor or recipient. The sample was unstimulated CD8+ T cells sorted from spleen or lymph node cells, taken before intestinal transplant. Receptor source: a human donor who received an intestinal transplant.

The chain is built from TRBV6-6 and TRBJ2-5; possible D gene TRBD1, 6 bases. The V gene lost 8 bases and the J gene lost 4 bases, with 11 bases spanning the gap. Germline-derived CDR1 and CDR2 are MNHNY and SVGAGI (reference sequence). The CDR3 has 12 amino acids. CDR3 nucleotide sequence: TGTGCCAGCGGCAGGGGCCCAGAGACCCAGTACTTC. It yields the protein CASGRGPETQYF.

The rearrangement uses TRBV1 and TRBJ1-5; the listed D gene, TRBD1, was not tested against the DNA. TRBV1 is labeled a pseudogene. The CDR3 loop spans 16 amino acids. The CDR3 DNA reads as TGCACCAGCAGCCATCCTGGGCAGAATAGCAATCAGCCCCAGCATTTT. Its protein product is CTSSHPGQNSNQPQHF.

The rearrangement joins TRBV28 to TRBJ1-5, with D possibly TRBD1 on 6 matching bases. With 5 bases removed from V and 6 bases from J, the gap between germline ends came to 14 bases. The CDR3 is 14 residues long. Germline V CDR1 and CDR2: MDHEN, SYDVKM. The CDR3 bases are TGTGCCAGCAGTACAGGGTGGGGCGGTCAGCCCCAGCATTTT. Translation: CASSTGWGGQPQHF. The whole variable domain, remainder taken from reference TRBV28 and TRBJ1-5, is DVKVTQSSRYLVKRTGEKVFLECVQDMDHENMFWYRQDPGLGLRLIYFSYDVKMKEKGDIPEGYSVSREKKERFSLILESASTNQTSMYLCASSTGWGGQPQHFGDGTRLSIL.

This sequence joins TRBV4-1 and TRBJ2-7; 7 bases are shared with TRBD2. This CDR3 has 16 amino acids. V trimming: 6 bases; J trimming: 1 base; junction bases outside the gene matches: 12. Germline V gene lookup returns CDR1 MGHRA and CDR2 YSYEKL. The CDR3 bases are TGCGCCAGCAGGGCTGAGGTCGGGAGGCCATCCTACGAGCAGTACTTC. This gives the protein CASRAEVGRPSYEQYF.

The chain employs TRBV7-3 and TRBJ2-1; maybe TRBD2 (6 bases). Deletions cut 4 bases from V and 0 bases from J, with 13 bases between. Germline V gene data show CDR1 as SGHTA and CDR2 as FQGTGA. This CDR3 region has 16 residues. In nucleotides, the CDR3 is TGTGCCAGCAGCTCCCTCGCGGGGAGCTCCTACAATGAGCAGTTCTTC. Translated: CASSSLAGSSYNEQFF.

CDR3 region: CASSQGGGSDEQFF. CDR3 in DNA: TGTGCCAGCAGCCAAGGGGGCGGGAGCGATGAGCAGTTCTTC. The chain links TRBV14 to TRBJ2-1, with 7 bases that match TRBD2. Per germline, CDR1 SGHDN and CDR2 FVKESK. The CDR3 extends over 14 amino acids. Unmatched junction bases numbered 5, after V lost 1 base and J lost 8 bases.

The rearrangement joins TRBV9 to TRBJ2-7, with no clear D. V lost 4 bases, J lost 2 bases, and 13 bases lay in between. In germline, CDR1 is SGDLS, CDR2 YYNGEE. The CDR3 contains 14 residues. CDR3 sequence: CASSPWAGPYEQYF. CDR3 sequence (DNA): TGTGCCAGCAGCCCCTGGGCAGGACCCTACGAGCAGTACTTC. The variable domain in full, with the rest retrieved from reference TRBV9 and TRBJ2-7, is DSGVTQTPKHLITATGQRVTLRCSPRSGDLSVYWYQQSLDQGLQFLIQYYNGEERAKGNILERFSAQQFPDLHSELNLSSLELGDSALYFCASSPWAGPYEQYFGPGTRLTVT.

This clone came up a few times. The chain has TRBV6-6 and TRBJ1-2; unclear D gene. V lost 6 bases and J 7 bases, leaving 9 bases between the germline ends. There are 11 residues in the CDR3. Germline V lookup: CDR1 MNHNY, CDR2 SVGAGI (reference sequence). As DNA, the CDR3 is TGTGCCAGCAGAGCGGGAAGTGGCTACACCTTC. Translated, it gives CASRAGSGYTF.

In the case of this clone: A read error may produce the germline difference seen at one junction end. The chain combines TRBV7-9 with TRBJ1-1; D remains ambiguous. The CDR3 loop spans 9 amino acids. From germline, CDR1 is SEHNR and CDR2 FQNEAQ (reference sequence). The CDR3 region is CATLADAFF. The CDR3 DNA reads TGTGCCACCTTGGCTGACGCTTTCTTT.

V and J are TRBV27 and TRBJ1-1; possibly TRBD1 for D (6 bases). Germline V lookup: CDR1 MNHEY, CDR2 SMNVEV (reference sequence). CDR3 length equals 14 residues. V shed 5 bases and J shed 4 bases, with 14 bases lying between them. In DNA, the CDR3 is TGTGCCAGCAGTCCGTTACAGGGACCCACTGAAGCTTTCTTT. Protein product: CASSPLQGPTEAFF.

The CDR3, as DNA: TGTGCCAGTAGTCCCCACAGACTAGCGGGACTACGGAAGCAGTTCTTC. This translates into CASSPHRLAGLRKQFF. The chain joins TRBV19 to TRBJ2-1; 11 nucleotides line up with TRBD2. V was pared by 5 bases and J by 11 bases, with 14 bases of the junction left unmatched. This CDR3 comprises 16 residues. Germline V lookup: CDR1 LNHDA, CDR2 SQIVND (reference sequence). Full variable domain (rest looked up from reference TRBV19 and TRBJ2-1): DGGITQSPKYLFRKEGQNVTLSCEQNLNHDAMYWYRQDPGQGLRLIYYSQIVNDFQKGDIAEGYSVSREKKESFPLTVTSAQKNPTAFYLCASSPHRLAGLRKQFFGPGTRLTVL.

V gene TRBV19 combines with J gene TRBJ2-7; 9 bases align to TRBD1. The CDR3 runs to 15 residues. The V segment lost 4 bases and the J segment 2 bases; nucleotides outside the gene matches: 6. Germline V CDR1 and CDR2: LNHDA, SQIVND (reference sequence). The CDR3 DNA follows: TGTGCCAGTAGTACCGGGACAGGGCTTCCCTACGAGCAGTACTTC. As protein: CASSTGTGLPYEQYF.

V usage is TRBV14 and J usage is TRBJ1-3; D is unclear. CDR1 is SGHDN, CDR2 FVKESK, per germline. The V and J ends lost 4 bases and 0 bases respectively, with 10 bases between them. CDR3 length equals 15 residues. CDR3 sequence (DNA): TGTGCCAGCAGCCTTGGCAGGAGCTCTGGAAACACCATATATTTT. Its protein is CASSLGRSSGNTIYF.

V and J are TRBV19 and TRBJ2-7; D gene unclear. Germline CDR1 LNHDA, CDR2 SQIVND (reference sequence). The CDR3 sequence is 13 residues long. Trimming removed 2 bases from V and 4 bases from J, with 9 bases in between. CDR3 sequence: CASSITETYEQYF. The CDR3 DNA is TGTGCCAGTAGTATAACAGAGACGTACGAGCAGTACTTC.

CDR3 residues: CASSLVGGSQETQYF. The DNA for the CDR3 is TGTGCCAGCAGCTTAGTAGGAGGGTCCCAAGAGACCCAGTACTTC. The chain links TRBV11-2 to TRBJ2-5; TRBD2 might be the D (6 bases). The V end lost 1 base, the J end lost 1 base, and 10 bases lay between the germline ends. Germline V CDR1 and CDR2: SGHAT, FQNNGV. This CDR3 spans 15 amino acids.

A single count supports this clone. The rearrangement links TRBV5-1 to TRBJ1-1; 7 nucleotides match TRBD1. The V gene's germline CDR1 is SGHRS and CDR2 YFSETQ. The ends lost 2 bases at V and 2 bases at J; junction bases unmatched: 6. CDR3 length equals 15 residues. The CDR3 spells CASSFNQGVNTEAFF. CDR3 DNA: TGCGCCAGCAGCTTTAATCAGGGGGTAAACACTGAAGCTTTCTTT.

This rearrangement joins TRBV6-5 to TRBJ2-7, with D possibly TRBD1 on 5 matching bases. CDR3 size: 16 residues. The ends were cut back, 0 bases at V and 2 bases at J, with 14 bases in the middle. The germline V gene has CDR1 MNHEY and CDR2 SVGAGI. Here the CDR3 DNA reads TGTGCCAGCAGTTACTCCCCCTACTCAGGGCCCTACGAGCAGTACTTC. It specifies CASSYSPYSGPYEQYF.

CDR3 nucleotide sequence: TGTGCCATCAAAGACAGGGACATTGGTGGCTACACCTTC. It yields the protein CAIKDRDIGGYTF. The chain recombines TRBV10-3 with TRBJ1-2; TRBD1 matches at 7 bases. There are 13 residues in the CDR3. The trim removed 7 bases at V and 7 bases at J, leaving 9 bases unmatched. Germline V gene data show CDR1 as ENHRY and CDR2 as SYGVKD.